This T cell receptor (beta chain) appears in the sequencing data of a study of cytomegalovirus exposure and HLA in healthy donors. Study findings and constraints: TCR beta sequences reportedly predicted most subjects' HLA-A and HLA-B alleles accurately. In a later analysis, 17,000 or so TCR beta sequences were associated with HLA alleles at 0.05 false discovery rate.

On this clone itself: Its antigen is undetermined.

Primers included in the PCR were 60 Vbeta and 13 Jbeta primers. The data were produced by immunoSEQ multiplex PCR, yet TCRdb's version contains in-frame clones alone and is incomplete. The sample records some 160,000 clones, around four fifths being singletons. This CDR3 contains 15 residues. Trimming took 2 bases from V and 6 from J; bases not matched to a gene: 6. Germline V gene lookup returns CDR1 MNHNY and CDR2 SVGAGI (reference sequence). The V gene is TRBV6-6, the J gene TRBJ1-2, with 10 bases matching TRBD1. Specimen: PBMCs. This TCR was recovered from a man aged 18 to 30 in good health and CMV-seronegative. In nucleotides, the CDR3 is TGTGCCAGCAGTTACCCGACAGGGGGCACAAATGGCTACACCTTC. It specifies CASSYPTGGTNGYTF.